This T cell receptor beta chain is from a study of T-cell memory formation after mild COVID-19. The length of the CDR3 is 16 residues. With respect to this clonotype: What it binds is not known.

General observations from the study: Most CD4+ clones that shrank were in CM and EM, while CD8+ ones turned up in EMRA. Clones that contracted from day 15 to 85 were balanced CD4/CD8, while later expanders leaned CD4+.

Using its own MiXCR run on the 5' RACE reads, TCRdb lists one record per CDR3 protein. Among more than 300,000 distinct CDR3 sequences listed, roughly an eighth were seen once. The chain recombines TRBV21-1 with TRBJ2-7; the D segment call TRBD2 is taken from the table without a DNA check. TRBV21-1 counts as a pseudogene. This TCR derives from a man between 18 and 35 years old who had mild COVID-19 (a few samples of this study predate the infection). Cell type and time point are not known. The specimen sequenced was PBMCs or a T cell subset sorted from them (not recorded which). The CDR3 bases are TGTGCCAGCAGCAAATTCGCTAGCGGGTTATCCTACGAGCAGTACGTC. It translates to CASSKFASGLSYEQYV.